A selection of T cell receptor beta chains follows, all from one sample in a study of response to subunit inactivated influenza vaccine. Each CDR3 protein is one row after TCRdb ran MiXCR on the RT-PCR reads. The table has approximately 520,000 distinct CDR3 sequences, about 25% seen once. This specimen consisted of CD4+ T cells sorted from PBMCs, obtained about 5 days after vaccination. Source of these receptors: a man aged 50-60 years who received an inactivated influenza vaccine. Each CDR3 is given with its conserved first and last residue. The D gene is left open where the match is weak. Clone size, where shown, is once, few, many, or a class for clones that have expanded.

cdr3_aa	cdr3_nt	v_call	d_call	j_call	clone_size
CASSRENQPQHF	TGTGCCAGCAGCCGAGAAAATCAGCCCCAGCATTTT	TRBV7-9	NA	TRBJ1-5	NA
CASSWGGGEQFF	TGTGCCAGCAGTTGGGGTGGGGGAGAGCAGTTCTTC	TRBV12-3/TRBV12-4	NA	TRBJ2-1	NA
CSARGASGRNTGELFF	TGCAGTGCCAGAGGAGCTAGCGGGAGGAATACCGGGGAGCTGTTTTTT	TRBV20-1	TRBD2	TRBJ2-2	few
CASSQEESSAANEQFF	TGCGCCAGCAGCCAAGAAGAAAGCTCTGCAGCCAATGAGCAGTTCTTC	TRBV4-3	NA	TRBJ2-1	many
CASSFGGSPYNEQFF	TGTGCCAGCAGTTTCGGTGGGAGCCCTTACAATGAGCAGTTCTTC	TRBV12-3/TRBV12-4	NA	TRBJ2-1	NA
CASSPRYGSGSSYEQYF	TGCGCCAGCAGTCCCAGGTACGGAAGCGGGAGTTCCTACGAGCAGTACTTC	TRBV5-1	TRBD2	TRBJ2-7	few
CASSLVGQGAPKSPLHF	TGTGCCAGCAGCTTAGTTGGACAGGGGGCGCCTAAATCACCCCTCCACTTT	TRBV7-8	TRBD1	TRBJ1-6	NA
CASSLGGREPTAETQYF	TGCGCCAGCAGCTTGGGGGGAAGGGAGCCAACCGCGGAGACCCAGTACTTC	TRBV5-1	NA	TRBJ2-5	many
CASSHGGGTEAFF	TGCGCCAGCAGCCATGGGGGGGGAACTGAAGCTTTCTTT	TRBV4-3	NA	TRBJ1-1	NA
CASSYNRRMNTEAFF	TGTGCCAGCAGCTATAACAGGAGGATGAACACTGAAGCTTTCTTT	TRBV7-2	NA	TRBJ1-1	NA
CASSQEAGAYEQYF	TGTGCCAGCAGCCAGGAAGCGGGCGCCTACGAGCAGTACTTC	TRBV4-2	NA	TRBJ2-7	NA
CSARDPGLAGGPFF	TGCAGTGCTAGAGATCCGGGACTAGCGGGGGGGCCGTTCTTC	TRBV20-1	TRBD2	TRBJ2-1	few
CASSWGALSEQYF	TGTGCCAGCAGCTGGGGGGCATTAAGCGAGCAGTACTTC	TRBV11-3	NA	TRBJ2-7	once
CAWYLARTGELFF	TGTGCCTGGTATCTAGCTAGAACCGGGGAGCTGTTTTTT	TRBV30	NA	TRBJ2-2	NA
CASSVQGETQYF	TGTGCCAGCAGCGTACAGGGGGAGACCCAGTACTTC	TRBV9	NA	TRBJ2-5	NA
CASSAGLARSTDTQYF	TGTGCCAGCAGCGCCGGACTAGCGCGGAGCACAGATACGCAGTATTTT	TRBV7-2	TRBD2	TRBJ2-3	few
CAISGGDSSYEQYF	TGTGCCATCAGTGGAGGGGACAGCTCCTACGAGCAGTACTTC	TRBV10-3	TRBD1	TRBJ2-7	NA
CASSLGQFYGYTF	TGTGCCAGCAGCTTAGGACAGTTCTATGGCTACACCTTC	TRBV11-2	NA	TRBJ1-2	NA
CASSLAASGRAADEQFF	TGCGCCAGCAGCTTGGCTGCTAGCGGGAGGGCCGCGGATGAGCAGTTCTTC	TRBV5-1	TRBD2	TRBJ2-1	few
CASSLGAGGREQFF	TGTGCCAGCAGCTTAGGCGCGGGGGGGCGGGAGCAGTTCTTC	TRBV7-6	TRBD2	TRBJ2-1	NA
CASSPATGADSNQPQHF	TGTGCCAGCAGTCCGGCCACAGGAGCTGATTCCAATCAGCCCCAGCATTTT	TRBV28	NA	TRBJ1-5	NA
CASSRTGGSQPQHF	TGTGCCAGCAGTCGGACAGGGGGCAGCCAGCCCCAGCATTTT	TRBV12-3/TRBV12-4	TRBD1	TRBJ1-5	many
CASSPGTVSSYEQYF	TGTGCCAGCAGCCCCGGGACAGTCAGCTCCTACGAGCAGTACTTC	TRBV7-9	TRBD1	TRBJ2-7	NA
CATSGPGWADTQYF	TGTGCCACCAGCGGGCCAGGGTGGGCAGATACGCAGTATTTT	TRBV15	NA	TRBJ2-3	NA
CASLGTSGKELLAKNIQYF	TGTGCCAGCCTAGGGACTAGCGGGAAGGAGTTACTAGCCAAAAACATTCAGTACTTC	TRBV28	TRBD2	TRBJ2-4	NA
CAISKPPPNLYNEQFF	TGTGCCATCAGTAAGCCCCCGCCGAACCTTTACAATGAGCAGTTCTTC	TRBV10-3	NA	TRBJ2-1	NA
CASSQQPNYNEQFF	TGTGCCAGCAGCCAACAACCTAACTACAATGAGCAGTTCTTC	TRBV4-2	NA	TRBJ2-1	NA
CAWNAGLGRGSETQYF	TGTGCCTGGAATGCGGGGCTGGGCAGGGGTTCGGAGACCCAGTACTTC	TRBV30	NA	TRBJ2-5	NA
CATSSLPLGSPYEQYF	TGTGCCACCAGTAGCCTTCCCTTGGGGTCCCCCTACGAGCAGTACTTC	TRBV24-1	NA	TRBJ2-7	NA
CASSRQGSPLHF	TGTGCCAGCAGTCGACAGGGTTCACCCCTCCACTTT	TRBV12-3/TRBV12-4	TRBD1	TRBJ1-6	few
CASSPVGNTQYF	TGTGCCAGCTCACCAGTGGGGAATACGCAGTATTTT	TRBV18	NA	TRBJ2-3	many
CASSARDRGPSPAEAFF	TGCGCCAGCAGCGCCCGGGACAGGGGTCCCAGCCCCGCTGAAGCTTTCTTT	TRBV4-1	TRBD1	TRBJ1-1	NA
CASKGTTLSTDTQYF	TGTGCCAGCAAGGGGACTACACTCTCCACAGATACGCAGTATTTT	TRBV25-1	TRBD2	TRBJ2-3	few
CSAPPRGGIFQTQYF	TGCAGTGCCCCGCCCCGAGGGGGCATCTTCCAGACCCAGTACTTC	TRBV20-1	TRBD1	TRBJ2-5	NA
CASSPRGTPLGTDTQYF	TGTGCCAGCAGTCCTCGCGGGACTCCCCTCGGCACAGATACGCAGTATTTT	TRBV12-3/TRBV12-4	NA	TRBJ2-3	few
CASRGLTKAETQYF	TGTGCCAGCAGGGGACTTACCAAGGCGGAGACCCAGTACTTC	TRBV6-1	NA	TRBJ2-5	few
CASRPGRRTGGGETQYF	TGTGCCAGCAGACCAGGTCGACGGACAGGGGGAGGAGAGACCCAGTACTTC	TRBV6-2/TRBV6-3	TRBD1	TRBJ2-5	NA